The T cell receptor (beta chain) described here comes from a study of technical replicates of blood from a few donors. The J segment lost 1 base and the V segment lost 6 bases, leaving 5 bases of the junction unmatched. The CDR3 runs to 14 residues. Per germline, CDR1 SGDLS and CDR2 YYNGEE. Measured with immunoSEQ multiplex PCR; TCRdb has only the in-frame clones, and not every one. This sample yields some 76,000 clones, of which less than 99% are seen a single time; 0.2% to 0.25% belongs to the top ten. Sequenced sample: T cells isolated from PBMCs. This chain uses TRBV9 with TRBJ2-5; 8 nucleotides align to TRBD2. This TCR derives from a human donor in good health. The chain's CDR3 is CASTRAGVQETQYF. The CDR3 DNA reads as TGTGCCAGCACGCGAGCGGGGGTCCAAGAGACCCAGTACTTC.